These T cell receptor beta chains were read from a single sample in a study of T cells after yellow fever vaccination. In TCRdb, the 5' RACE reads were re-called with MiXCR into one record per CDR3 protein. Among hundreds of thousands of distinct CDR3 sequences, 9% to 15% were seen once, and the ten largest hold approximately 15%. The sample was PBMCs, taken on the day of the yellow fever booster vaccination. The receptors originated from a man between 25 and 39 years old who received the YFV17D yellow fever vaccine. Each CDR3 is given with its conserved first and last residue. The D gene is left open where the match is weak. Clone size appears in some rows only: once, few, many, or a class for an expanded clone.

.	14	few	TRBV4-3	TRBJ2-5	TGCGCCAGCAGCCAAGGCTTAGTTGCCGAGACCCAGTACTTC	CASSQGLVAETQYF
.	17	.	TRBV20-1	TRBJ2-3	TGCAGTGCTAGCCAGTTTGTTTCTGGGGAGTCGGCAGATACGCAGTATTTT	CSASQFVSGESADTQYF
.	16	.	TRBV20-1	TRBJ2-2	TGCAGTGCTAGTGCTTCCGTGAGCAGTAACACCGGGGAGCTGTTTTTT	CSASASVSSNTGELFF
.	18	.	TRBV7-2	TRBJ2-1	TGTGCCAGCAGCTTAGCGATTACCGGGAGTAGCTCCTACAATGAGCAGTTCTTC	CASSLAITGSSSYNEQFF
TRBD1	13	few	TRBV20-1	TRBJ2-2	TGCAGTGCACTAACAGGGGGCACCGGGGAGCTGTTTTTT	CSALTGGTGELFF
.	14	many	TRBV7-2	TRBJ1-3	TGTGCCAGCAGCTTACAAGGGGGTGGAAACACCATATATTTT	CASSLQGGGNTIYF
.	15	.	TRBV6-2/TRBV6-3	TRBJ1-6	TGTGCCAGCAGCCTCGACAGGCCGTATAATTCACCCCTCCACTTT	CASSLDRPYNSPLHF
TRBD1	12	few	TRBV20-1	TRBJ2-5	TGCAGTGGCATACAGGGGCAAGAGACCCAGTACTTC	CSGIQGQETQYF
.	12	few	TRBV30	TRBJ1-3	TGTGCCTGGAAGGGGCCTGGAAACACCATATATTTT	CAWKGPGNTIYF
TRBD2	17	.	TRBV6-2/TRBV6-3	TRBJ2-1	TGTGCCAGCAGTTTTGTAGCTAGCGGGAGCCGATACAATGAGCAGTTCTTC	CASSFVASGSRYNEQFF
.	13	.	TRBV20-1	TRBJ1-1	TGCAGTGCTAGATCCCCTATTGACACTGAAGCTTTCTTT	CSARSPIDTEAFF
TRBD2	13	few	TRBV4-3	TRBJ2-7	TGCGCCAGCGGTCGGGGGGTGGGCTACGAGCAGTACTTC	CASGRGVGYEQYF
TRBD2	15	.	TRBV12-3/TRBV12-4	TRBJ2-3	TGTGCCAGCAGGGGCGGGACTAGTTGGGCAGATACGCAGTATTTT	CASRGGTSWADTQYF
.	15	few	TRBV10-3	TRBJ2-1	TGTGCCATCCAAGGGAGTGGACTCCCGTACAATGAGCAGTTCTTC	CAIQGSGLPYNEQFF
TRBD2	14	.	TRBV10-1	TRBJ2-5	TGCGCCAGCAGCGAAGCGGGAGCACCCGAGACCCAGTACTTC	CASSEAGAPETQYF
.	14	.	TRBV11-2	TRBJ2-1	TGTGCCAGCGACCGGCGGAGGGGCTACAATGAGCAGTTCTTC	CASDRRRGYNEQFF
TRBD1	18	few	TRBV3-1	TRBJ2-7	TGTGCCAGCAGCCAAGACAGGGACAGGGGGCGAAGATCCTACGAGCAGTACTTC	CASSQDRDRGRRSYEQYF
.	15	.	TRBV6-5	TRBJ2-6	TGTGCCAGCAGTTCTCAGGACTCTGGGGCCAACGTCCTGACTTTC	CASSSQDSGANVLTF
.	14	.	TRBV20-1	TRBJ1-5	TGCAGTGCTCATTATGGGCAGGGGCGTCAGCCCCAGCATTTT	CSAHYGQGRQPQHF
TRBD2	18	.	TRBV6-1	TRBJ2-5	TGTGCCAGCAGTGCCCTGAGGGGGCTAGCGGGATATCAAGAGACCCAGTACTTC	CASSALRGLAGYQETQYF
.	17	.	TRBV27	TRBJ2-1	TGTGCCAGCAGTTTAGGAGTCAGCAGCTCTAACGTCGATGAGCAGTTCTTC	CASSLGVSSSNVDEQFF
.	15	few	TRBV7-2	TRBJ1-3	TGTGCCAGCAGCTTAGGGGGGGACTCTGGAAACACCATATATTTT	CASSLGGDSGNTIYF